This passage covers 8 T cell receptor beta chains from one sample sequenced in a study of T-cell memory formation after mild COVID-19. TCRdb passed the 5' RACE reads through MiXCR, listing each CDR3 protein once. In the table there are some 320,000 distinct CDR3 sequences, approximately 16% of which are singletons. The material sequenced was PBMCs or a T cell subset sorted from them (not recorded which). These receptors came from a young man who had mild COVID-19 (a few samples of this study predate the infection). Cell type and time point are not known.

This clonotype was counted many times. V usage is TRBV6-5 and J usage is TRBJ1-1, with D perhaps TRBD1 (5 bases). Germline V CDR1 and CDR2: MNHEY, SVGAGI. Trimming removed 4 bases at V and 1 base at J, with 7 bases between. This CDR3 region has 13 residues. This CDR3 is CASSWGQNTEAFF. CDR3 bases: TGTGCCAGCAGTTGGGGCCAGAACACTGAAGCTTTCTTT.

The gene calls are TRBV7-2 and TRBJ1-5, with 7 bases lining up with TRBD1. The germline CDR1 and CDR2 sequences are SGHTA and FQGNSA. V lost 3 bases and J lost 1; bases outside the gene matches: 3. The CDR3 loop spans 15 amino acids. The CDR3 sequence: CASSFQTGSNQPQHF. DNA for the CDR3: TGTGCCAGCAGCTTCCAGACAGGGAGCAATCAGCCCCAGCATTTT.

This clonotype appeared many times. This chain links TRBV5-1 with TRBJ2-2, with D possibly TRBD1 on 6 matching bases. Germline CDR1 and CDR2: SGHRS and YFSETQ. Trimming pared 4 bases from V and 1 base from J, leaving 17 bases between. This CDR3 has 17 residues. Written as DNA, the CDR3 is TGCGCCAGCAGCGTAGGGACACACCAGATGAACACCGGGGAGCTGTTTTTT. It specifies CASSVGTHQMNTGELFF.

The table lists this clonotype with a count of one. The CDR3, as DNA: TGCAGTGCTAGTCGTACAGGGACAGAGACCCAGTACTTC. Protein sequence: CSASRTGTETQYF. The V gene is TRBV20-1, the J gene TRBJ2-5; weak D call: TRBD1 (6 bases). This CDR3 region has 13 residues. Germline CDR1 is DFQATT and CDR2 is SNEGSKA (reference sequence). V was shortened by 3 bases and J by 4 bases, with 12 bases between the two germline ends.

The chain has TRBV18 and TRBJ2-1; D unresolved. V dropped 5 bases and J dropped 4 bases, with 21 bases sitting between them. Germline assignment: CDR1 KGHSH and CDR2 LQKENI. The length of the CDR3 is 17 residues. The CDR3 bases are TGTGCCAGCTCAAGTCGGACGGTTTCTTTGTCTTACAATGAGCAGTTCTTC. It codes for CASSSRTVSLSYNEQFF.

This clonotype was observed a handful of times. V and J are TRBV6-6 and TRBJ2-7; the match to TRBD2 covers 7 bases. V trimming: 2 bases; J trimming: 8 bases; junction bases outside the gene matches: 3. The CDR3 contains 12 residues. Germline V gene sequence: CDR1 MNHNY, CDR2 SVGAGI (reference sequence). DNA for the CDR3: TGTGCCAGCAGTTACGGGAGGGCAAAGCAGTACTTC. Its translation is CASSYGRAKQYF.

In this sample, this clonotype turned up a few times. The CDR3, as DNA: TGTGCCAGCAGTTACACGGGGTACACTGAAGCTTTCTTT. Its translation: CASSYTGYTEAFF. The chain carries TRBV6-6 and TRBJ1-1; no reliable D call. V shed 2 bases and J shed 3 bases, with 7 bases lying between them. This CDR3 comprises 13 residues. Germline V lookup: CDR1 MNHNY, CDR2 SVGAGI (reference sequence).

The table lists this clonotype with a few counts. The rearrangement uses TRBV24-1 and TRBJ2-3; 9 positions agree with TRBD1. The ends lost 2 bases at V and 5 bases at J; junction bases unmatched: 7. The CDR3 is 16 residues long. Per the germline V gene, CDR1 is KGHDR and CDR2 is SFDVKD. DNA of the CDR3: TGTGCCACCAGTGATTCCGGGACAGGGCGTCGAGATACGCAGTATTTT. Amino acid sequence: CATSDSGTGRRDTQYF.